The 14 T cell receptor beta chains reported below all come from one sample, sequenced in a study of identical twins. One entry per CDR3 protein, called by TCRdb with MiXCR from the 5' RACE reads. Among about 1.7 million distinct CDR3 sequences listed, about 31% were seen once. The sample consisted of cord blood. The origin of the receptors is a newborn girl in good health.

In its sample, this clonotype was seen a few times. This chain links TRBV25-1 with TRBJ2-7; D is possibly TRBD1 or TRBD2 (5 bases each). The CDR3 sequence is 14 residues long. Looked up from germline, CDR1 is MGHDK and CDR2 is SYGVNS. V was shortened by 6 bases and J by 2 bases, with 14 bases between the two germline ends. The CDR3 reads CASSEGTDTYEQYF. The CDR3, as DNA: TGTGCCAGCAGCGAAGGGACGGACACCTACGAGCAGTACTTC.

The rearrangement links TRBV9 to TRBJ2-3; 8 bases are a match to TRBD2. CDR1 is SGDLS, CDR2 YYNGEE, per germline. V lost 3 bases to trimming and J lost 2 bases; unmatched junction nucleotides: 11. The CDR3 length is 17 residues. The CDR3 spells CASSAQVPLAATDTQYF. The DNA for the CDR3 is TGTGCCAGCAGCGCCCAGGTCCCACTAGCGGCCACAGATACGCAGTATTTT.

The V gene is TRBV27, the J gene TRBJ2-1; 7 nucleotides line up with TRBD1. Germline lookup yields CDR1 MNHEY and CDR2 SMNVEV (reference sequence). The CDR3 runs 16 residues. Trimming at V came to 5 bases and at J to 10 bases, leaving 17 bases not matched to a gene. CDR3 in DNA: TGTGCCAGCAGTATACAGGGGTTGGGGTCCAAATACGAGCAGTTCTTC. This codes for CASSIQGLGSKYEQFF.

This sequence joins TRBV7-9 and TRBJ1-2, with D possibly being TRBD1 (6 bases). V was shortened by 1 base and J by 4 bases, with 13 bases between the two germline ends. CDR3 length: 15 amino acids. CDR1 and CDR2 (germline): SEHNR, FQNEAQ (reference sequence). The chain's CDR3 is CASSLGTVPIYGYTF. The CDR3 nucleotides read TGTGCCAGCAGCTTAGGGACAGTTCCAATCTATGGCTACACCTTC.

The chain recombines TRBV7-2 with TRBJ2-3, with 12 positions matching TRBD1. The germline CDR1 and CDR2 sequences are SGHTA and FQGNSA. Unmatched junction bases numbered 10, after V lost 6 bases and J lost 6 bases. This CDR3 is 16 amino acids long. The CDR3, as DNA: TGTGCCAGCAGAAATACCGGGACAGGGGGCGTGGATACGCAGTATTTT. Translating gives CASRNTGTGGVDTQYF.

The chain links TRBV6-2 or TRBV6-3 to TRBJ1-2; a weak D match, TRBD1 (6 bases). The CDR3 sequence is 16 residues long. Between the trimmed V and J ends, which lost 6 bases and 7 bases, there was a span of 24 bases. Germline values: CDR1 MNHEY, CDR2 SVGEGT. CDR3 coding DNA: TGTGCCAGCAGCCGCCAGTTGGACAGAGACAGGCGTGGCTACACCTTC. Its protein is CASSRQLDRDRRGYTF.

This clonotype was seen ten or more times. J is TRBJ1-2 and V is TRBV6-5; 8 bases agree with TRBD1. V was pared by 1 base and J by 8 bases, with 3 bases of the junction left unmatched. From germline, CDR1 is MNHEY and CDR2 SVGAGI. CDR3 size: 13 residues. In DNA form, the CDR3 reads TGTGCCAGCAGTTACTACGGACAGGGAGGCTACACCTTC. Translating gives CASSYYGQGGYTF.

The sample holds many counts of this clonotype. The J gene is TRBJ2-6, the V gene TRBV29-1; D gene ambiguous. The length of the CDR3 is 12 residues. V was trimmed by 5 bases and J by 1 base, leaving 3 bases between them. CDR1 is SQVTM, CDR2 ANQGSEA, per germline. The CDR3: CSVRSGANVLTF. The CDR3 DNA follows: TGCAGCGTTCGGTCTGGGGCCAACGTCCTGACTTTC.

In its sample, this clonotype was seen a few times. This rearrangement joins TRBV28 to TRBJ2-1; D not resolved. In germline, CDR1 is MDHEN, CDR2 SYDVKM. Trimming stripped 5 bases from V and 6 bases from J, with 14 bases between. The CDR3 is 14 residues long. CDR3 sequence reads: CASSVSLLGNEQFF. The CDR3 nucleotides are TGTGCCAGCAGTGTCTCACTCTTGGGCAATGAGCAGTTCTTC.

V is TRBV6-6 and J is TRBJ1-6, with D possibly matching TRBD1 (5 bases). V lost 2 bases, J lost 3 bases, and 14 bases lay in between. The CDR3 has 17 amino acids. Germline CDR1 reads MNHNY; CDR2 reads SVGAGI (reference sequence). CDR3 sequence: CASSYGDSGLYNSPLHF. The DNA for the CDR3 is TGTGCCAGCAGTTACGGGGACTCGGGGCTCTATAATTCACCCCTCCACTTT.

This clonotype occurred many times. The V and J genes are TRBV20-1 and TRBJ2-7; a weak D match, TRBD2 (6 bases). V was cut by 7 bases and J by 4 bases, with 14 bases left in between. Germline CDR1 and CDR2: DFQATT and SNEGSKA (reference sequence). The CDR3 extends over 12 amino acids. CDR3 sequence (DNA): TGCAGTGTACCGGGAGAAAATTACGAGCAGTACTTC. Its translation is CSVPGENYEQYF.

This clonotype was seen only a few times. V gene TRBV10-1 combines with J gene TRBJ1-6; D gene unclear. The CDR3 is made up of 15 amino acids. Germline assignment: CDR1 WNHNN and CDR2 SYGVQD (reference sequence). V lost 7 bases to trimming and J lost 0 bases, with 10 bases between them. The CDR3 spells CASKDESSYNSPLHF. CDR3 in DNA: TGCGCCAGCAAGGACGAGAGCTCCTATAATTCACCCCTCCACTTT.

This sequence joins TRBV6-1 and TRBJ2-4; no reliable D call. The J call may be incorrect, as the DNA end agrees better with TRBJ2-7. The CDR3 covers 13 residues. Germline-derived CDR1 and CDR2 are MNHNS and SASEGT. Here the CDR3 DNA reads TGTGCCAGCAGTGGTGGGTGGGCCTACGAGCAGTACTTC. Protein product: CASSGGWAYEQYF.

The CDR3, as DNA: TGTGCCAGCAAGAGACTAGCGGGAGCCTCGGAGACCCAGTACTTC. Its translation is CASKRLAGASETQYF. This chain links TRBV3-1 with TRBJ2-5; TRBD2 agrees at 12 bases. J gave up 5 bases and V 7 bases, and 8 bases lay outside the gene matches. The germline V gene has CDR1 LGHDT and CDR2 YNNKEL (reference sequence). The CDR3 sequence is 15 residues long.